The 19 T cell receptor beta chains given below trace back to one sample, sequenced in a study of identical twins (dated by TCRdb to between 2015 and 2016). Receptor libraries were prepared by 5' RACE. Sequenced on an Illumina HiSeq 2000. TCRdb reanalyzed the raw reads on its own, using fastp at Q25 for trimming and MiXCR for clone calling, and kept in-frame beta chains. Rows with one shared CDR3 protein collapse into an entry with the most common genes and DNA. For this sample the table gives around 490,000 distinct CDR3 sequences, of which 20% to 25% were detected only once. 0.48% of the sample is taken by the ten largest. This sample also appeared in a second study, on yellow fever vaccine responses in identical twins.

The sequenced material came from CD4+ T cells sorted from blood. The source is a young woman in good health.

V usage is TRBV28 and J usage is TRBJ2-7; 9 bases are a match to TRBD2. Losses at the gene ends were 8 bases for V and 2 bases for J; bases not matched to a gene: 10. This CDR3 has 15 amino acids. Germline CDR1 is MDHEN and CDR2 is SYDVKM. The CDR3: CASGPSGAPTYEQYF. As DNA, the CDR3 is TGTGCCAGCGGGCCTAGCGGGGCCCCTACCTACGAGCAGTACTTC.

The J gene is TRBJ2-2, the V gene TRBV6-1; D may be TRBD2 (6 bases). Trimming cost V 8 bases and J 0 bases, with 16 bases left between them. The CDR3 is 16 amino acids. The germline CDR1 and CDR2 sequences are MNHNS and SASEGT. CDR3 DNA sequence: TGTGCCAGCTTCCTAGGTGGAGGGGCGAACACCGGGGAGCTGTTTTTT. Amino acids: CASFLGGGANTGELFF.

This clonotype was seen only a few times. The chain joins TRBV12-3 or TRBV12-4 to TRBJ2-3; 14 bases match TRBD2. J was trimmed by 7 bases and V by 11 bases; bases with no gene match: 8. The CDR3 covers 14 residues. The CDR3 here is CAGGTSGSPYTQYF. CDR3 nucleotides: TGTGCCGGGGGGACTAGCGGGAGCCCGTATACGCAGTATTTT.

This clonotype has more than one count but fewer than ten. The chain uses TRBV3-1 and TRBJ1-4, with 7 bases matching TRBD1. CDR3 length: 15 residues. Per germline, CDR1 LGHDT and CDR2 YNNKEL (reference sequence). With 1 base clipped from V and 3 bases from J, the junction kept 2 bases outside the gene matches. The CDR3 is CASSQGQGPNEKLFF. The DNA for the CDR3 is TGTGCCAGCAGCCAAGGACAGGGCCCTAATGAAAAACTGTTTTTT.

The chain uses TRBV28 and TRBJ2-1; the D gene is possibly TRBD1 (7 bases). CDR1 is MDHEN, CDR2 SYDVKM, per germline. There are 16 residues in the CDR3. V gave up 6 bases and J gave up 7 bases, with 22 bases separating them. CDR3 amino acids: CASSLLVAGQRNEQFF. The CDR3 nucleotides read TGTGCCAGCAGCCTACTTGTGGCGGGACAGAGGAATGAGCAGTTCTTC.

The J gene is TRBJ2-1, the V gene TRBV11-1, with D perhaps TRBD1 (6 bases). Germline CDR1 reads SGHAT; CDR2 reads FQDESV (reference sequence). This CDR3 contains 14 residues. Trimming removed 3 bases at V and 4 bases at J, with 10 bases between. CDR3 bases: TGTGCCAGCAGCTTTGGCGGACAGTACAATGAGCAGTTCTTC. This encodes CASSFGGQYNEQFF.

V usage is TRBV7-2 and J usage is TRBJ2-5, with TRBD1 matching 7 bases. Germline lookup yields CDR1 SGHTA and CDR2 FQGNSA. This CDR3 region has 11 residues. With 5 bases clipped from V and 11 bases from J, the junction kept 5 bases outside the gene matches. The CDR3 nucleotides are TGTGCCAGCAGCCGGACAGGTCCTCAGTACTTC. Protein sequence: CASSRTGPQYF.

The genes are TRBV7-2 and TRBJ2-1; D possibly matches TRBD1 or TRBD2 (5 bases each). There are 15 residues in the CDR3. With 4 bases removed from V and 8 bases from J, the gap between germline ends came to 18 bases. CDR1 and CDR2 from the germline V gene are SGHTA and FQGNSA. CDR3 amino acids: CASSSPGPYAHEQFF. Here the CDR3 DNA reads TGTGCCAGCAGCTCTCCGGGGCCGTATGCCCATGAGCAGTTCTTC.

The genes are TRBV10-3 and TRBJ2-3, with D possibly matching TRBD2 (5 bases). V lost 10 bases and J lost 0, with 20 bases in between. CDR1 ENHRY and CDR2 SYGVKD come from the germline V gene. CDR3 length: 16 residues. This chain's CDR3 is CATQEYRDTSTDTQYF. In DNA, the CDR3 is TGTGCCACCCAGGAATATCGGGATACTAGCACAGATACGCAGTATTTT.

In this sample, this clonotype turned up a few times. The chain is built from TRBV12-3 or TRBV12-4 and TRBJ2-4; 7 bases align to TRBD2. With 3 bases clipped from V and 4 bases from J, the junction kept 6 bases outside the gene matches. The CDR3 contains 15 residues. DNA for the CDR3: TGTGCCAGCAGTTTTGGGGGGGTAAGGAAAAACATTCAGTACTTC. Residues: CASSFGGVRKNIQYF.

This chain joins TRBV20-1 and TRBJ2-2; D is ambiguous. The V end was cut by 1 base, the J end by 0 bases, with 6 bases between. Germline lookup yields CDR1 DFQATT and CDR2 SNEGSKA (reference sequence). The CDR3 contains 14 residues. CDR3 nucleotide sequence: TGCAGTGCTAGAGCACGGGCGAACACCGGGGAGCTGTTTTTT. Its protein product is CSARARANTGELFF.

V and J are TRBV19 and TRBJ2-5; weak D call: TRBD1 (5 bases). The germline V gene has CDR1 LNHDA and CDR2 SQIVND (reference sequence). V was cut by 5 bases and J by 2 bases, with 12 bases left in between. This CDR3 comprises 14 residues. The CDR3 nucleotides read TGTGCCAGTAGTTCGAGACAGAATCAAGAGACCCAGTACTTC. It encodes CASSSRQNQETQYF.

The chain employs TRBV12-3 or TRBV12-4 and TRBJ1-5; D is unresolved. The length of the CDR3 is 16 residues. V lost 2 bases, J lost 0 bases, and 11 bases lay in between. The CDR3 region has the DNA TGTGCCAGCAGTTTAAGGGCCCACTATAGCAATCAGCCCCAGCATTTT. Amino acid sequence: CASSLRAHYSNQPQHF.

This clonotype was seen once. This rearrangement joins TRBV7-9 to TRBJ2-7; 7 bases match TRBD1. Germline V CDR1 and CDR2: SEHNR, FQNEAQ (reference sequence). Trimming removed 5 bases from V and 0 bases from J; junction bases left unmatched: 10. The length of the CDR3 is 16 residues. In DNA form, the CDR3 reads TGTGCCAGCAGCCGCGCTGGGACAGCAAGCTCCTACGAGCAGTACTTC. Its protein is CASSRAGTASSYEQYF.

This chain connects TRBV5-6 to TRBJ2-2; 16 bases fit TRBD2. CDR1 is SGHDT and CDR2 is YYEEEE in the germline V gene. CDR3 length: 17 amino acids. J lost 6 bases, V lost 3 bases, and 5 bases had no gene match. The CDR3 protein is CASSWGLAGGLSGELFF. The CDR3 bases are TGTGCCAGCAGCTGGGGACTAGCGGGAGGGCTCTCCGGGGAGCTGTTTTTT.

Points on this clonotype: One end of the junction fails to match germline, which may point to a read error. The V call is TRBV5-1, the J call TRBJ1-4; D gene unclear. There are 14 residues in the CDR3. In germline, CDR1 is SGHRS, CDR2 YFSETQ. CDR3 residues: CASSLAGTYEKLFF. CDR3 coding DNA: TGCGCCAGCAGCTTGGCCGGAACTTATGAAAAACTGTTTTTT.

This clonotype was detected a few times. V usage is TRBV5-1 and J usage is TRBJ2-6, with D possibly matching TRBD2 (6 bases). Trimming pared 6 bases from V and 2 bases from J, leaving 21 bases between. The CDR3 sequence is 18 residues long. Germline CDR1 reads SGHRS; CDR2 reads YFSETQ. CDR3 sequence reads: CASTPLAAAGAGANVLTF. The CDR3 coding sequence is TGCGCCAGCACTCCTTTAGCGGCGGCCGGGGCTGGGGCCAACGTCCTGACTTTC.

The chain uses TRBV2 and TRBJ1-1; D ambiguous. CDR1 is SNHLY and CDR2 is FYNNEI in the germline V gene. V dropped 1 base and J dropped 4 bases, with 13 bases sitting between them. The CDR3 runs to 15 residues. This chain's CDR3 is CASSEGYREGTEAFF. CDR3 DNA: TGTGCCAGCAGTGAAGGGTATAGGGAGGGCACTGAAGCTTTCTTT.

The chain employs TRBV19 and TRBJ2-1, with 11 nucleotides matching TRBD1. With 5 bases clipped from V and 7 bases from J, the junction kept 10 bases outside the gene matches. The CDR3 length is 16 residues. The germline V gene encodes CDR1 LNHDA and CDR2 SQIVND (reference sequence). The CDR3 nucleotides read TGTGCCAGTAGTCTATTACCGGGACAGGGGGGTAATGAGCAGTTCTTC. Protein: CASSLLPGQGGNEQFF.